This T cell receptor beta chain was identified in a study of tumor-infiltrating lymphocytes in oesophageal squamous cell carcinoma (dated by TCRdb to 2016 to 2017). The library was made by PCR. Sequencing was carried out with an Illumina HiSeq 2000. TCRdb reprocessed the public reads (quality trimming at Q25 with fastp, clone calling with MiXCR) and kept in-frame beta chains. Rows are unified per CDR3 protein, each entry keeping the most common DNA and genes. The sample table contains about 16,000 distinct CDR3 sequences; only one count was recorded for 50% of them. About a quarter of the sample rests with the top ten. Remarks on this clonotype: Its antigen target is currently unknown. It has no much larger one-base neighbor in the sample; base qualities were not kept.

The CDR3 measures 12 amino acids from cysteine to phenylalanine. Of all the DNA, just the CDR3 is kept, 36 bases in frame from base 1. Rearrangement joined TRBV12-3 or TRBV12-4 to TRBJ2-1; the D gene cannot be named for sure. TRBJ2-5 matches the DNA end more closely, so the J call is doubtful. The sample was esophageal tumor tissue. The receptor was isolated from a male donor with esophageal squamous cell carcinoma. CDR3 loop: CASSHPSGTQYF. The sequenced DNA is TGTGCCAGCAGTCACCCTTCAGGGACCCAGTACTTC.